This T cell receptor beta chain emerged from a study of blood T cell repertoires in COVID-19. Overall study context: PBMCs, B-cell-depleted T cells, or T cells provided the cDNA or gDNA that made up the material.

Germline V gene data show CDR1 as LGHNA and CDR2 as YNFKEQ. The CDR3 is 14 amino acids. Trimming stripped 1 base from V and 7 bases from J, with 14 bases between. In the source study's methods: Reference gene primer amplification in the assay estimated nucleated cell counts. Using immunoSEQ multiplex PCR, the repertoire was profiled, and TCRdb retains in-frame clones only, with some absent. The V and J calls and clone size come from that table; D and trimming were worked out from the DNA. The sample has over 300,000 clones, 90% seen once; the top ten hold 6.5%. The receptor was derived from a man aged 18 to 29 with active or convalescent COVID-19. The chain combines TRBV4-2 with TRBJ2-7; maybe TRBD2 (6 bases). The sample consisted of peripheral blood. The DNA for the CDR3 is TGTGCCAGCAGCCAAGGTAGCGGTGCGGGGGAGCAGTACTTC. It specifies CASSQGSGAGEQYF.